The 2 T cell receptor beta chains presented below share a single source sample, sequenced in a study of tumor-infiltrating lymphocytes in oesophageal squamous cell carcinoma (dated by TCRdb to 2016 to 2017). Library preparation was by PCR. The data were produced on an Illumina HiSeq 2000. TCRdb itself trimmed the public reads at Q25 with fastp, ran MiXCR and retained productive beta chains. Rows merge per CDR3 protein into single entries with the most common DNA and genes. The table for this sample lists roughly 13,000 distinct CDR3 sequences; around half of them were counted only once. The top ten clonotypes cover around 15% of the sample. Sequencing used blood. Source of these receptors: a male donor with esophageal squamous cell carcinoma.

Details on this clonotype: Given a much more abundant clone one base away, this may be a read error. The chain employs TRBV9 and TRBJ2-1, with D unclear. The end of the DNA aligns better with TRBJ2-7, so the J call may be wrong. The CDR3 is 15 amino acids. The V gene's germline CDR1 is SGDLS and CDR2 YYNGEE. CDR3 amino acids: CASSVVADSYNEQYF. The CDR3 coding sequence is TGTGCCAGCAGCGTAGTGGCAGATTCCTACAATGAGCAGTACTTC.

This sequence joins TRBV5-1 and TRBJ2-3; no firm D call. The better agreement between TRBJ2-1 and the DNA end casts doubt on the J call. The CDR3 has 13 residues. Looked up from germline, CDR1 is SGHRS and CDR2 is YFSETQ. The CDR3: CASSLAQNNEQFF. For the CDR3, the DNA is TGCGCCAGCAGCTTGGCGCAGAACAATGAGCAGTTCTTC.